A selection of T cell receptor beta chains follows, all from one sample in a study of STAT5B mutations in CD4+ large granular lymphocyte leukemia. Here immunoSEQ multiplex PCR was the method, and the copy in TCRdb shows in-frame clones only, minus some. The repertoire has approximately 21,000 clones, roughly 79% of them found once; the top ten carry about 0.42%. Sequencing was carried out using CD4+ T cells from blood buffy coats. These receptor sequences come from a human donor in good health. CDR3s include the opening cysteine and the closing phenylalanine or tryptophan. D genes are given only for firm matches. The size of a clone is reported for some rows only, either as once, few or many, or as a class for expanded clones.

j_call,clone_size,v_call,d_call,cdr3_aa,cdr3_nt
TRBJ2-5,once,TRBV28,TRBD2,CASSFLLAAIQETQYF,TGTGCCAGCAGTTTTCTGCTAGCGGCCATCCAAGAGACCCAGTACTTC
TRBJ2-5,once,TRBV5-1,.,CASAPRPQGTQYF,TGCGCCAGCGCCCCCCGTCCCCAGGGGACCCAGTACTTC
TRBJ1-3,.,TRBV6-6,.,CASSYEGGSGNTIYF,TGTGCCAGCAGTTACGAAGGGGGCTCTGGAAACACCATATATTTT
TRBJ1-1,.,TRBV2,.,CASSENISGKGLSAEAFF,TGTGCCAGCAGTGAGAATATCTCCGGGAAGGGACTAAGCGCTGAAGCTTTCTTT
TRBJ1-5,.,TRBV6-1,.,CASSEGVQPQHF,TGTGCCAGCAGTGAAGGGGTTCAGCCCCAGCATTTT
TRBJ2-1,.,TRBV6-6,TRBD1,CASSNPGQGAREQFF,TGTGCCAGCAGCAACCCGGGACAGGGGGCTCGTGAGCAGTTCTTC
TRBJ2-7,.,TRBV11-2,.,CASTQIGGLSSYEQYF,TGTGCCAGCACCCAAATAGGGGGGTTGAGCTCCTACGAGCAGTACTTC
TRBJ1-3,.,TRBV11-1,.,CASSLAWTAGRNTIYF,TGTGCCAGCAGCTTAGCGTGGACAGCCGGACGAAACACCATATATTTT
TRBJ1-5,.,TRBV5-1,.,CASSLEGAGQPQHF,TGCGCCAGCAGCTTGGAAGGGGCAGGTCAGCCCCAGCATTTT
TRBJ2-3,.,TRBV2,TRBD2,CASSQRESSDTQYF,TGTGCCAGCAGTCAGCGGGAGTCCTCAGATACGCAGTATTTT
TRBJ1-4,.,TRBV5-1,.,CASSLEPPHEKLFF,TGCGCCAGCAGCTTGGAACCGCCCCATGAAAAACTGTTTTTT
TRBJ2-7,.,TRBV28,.,CASSSSGTASYEQYF,TGTGCCAGCAGTTCCTCCGGGACGGCCTCCTACGAGCAGTACTTC
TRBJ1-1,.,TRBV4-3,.,CASSQDWGRGNTEAFF,TGCGCCAGCAGCCAGGACTGGGGGCGCGGGAACACTGAAGCTTTCTTT
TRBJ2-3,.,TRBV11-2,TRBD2,CASSPGLAGSLGTQYF,TGTGCCAGCAGCCCTGGACTAGCGGGGAGTCTGGGTACGCAGTATTTT
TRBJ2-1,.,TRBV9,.,CASSPRGADNEQFF,TGTGCCAGCAGCCCCAGAGGGGCCGACAATGAGCAGTTCTTC
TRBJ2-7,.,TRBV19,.,CASSSHRESEQYF,TGTGCCAGTAGTTCCCACAGGGAGAGCGAGCAGTACTTC
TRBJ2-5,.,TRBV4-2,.,CASSQVEGGQETQYF,TGTGCCAGCAGCCAAGTTGAGGGAGGACAAGAGACCCAGTACTTC
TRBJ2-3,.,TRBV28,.,CANPVGGRASTDTQYF,TGTGCCAACCCCGTGGGTGGCAGAGCAAGCACAGATACGCAGTATTTT
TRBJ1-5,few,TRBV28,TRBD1,CASSFPGGSNQPQHF,TGTGCCAGCAGTTTTCCAGGGGGTAGCAATCAGCCCCAGCATTTT
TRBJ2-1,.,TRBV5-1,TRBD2,CASSLSGVSYNEQFF,TGCGCCAGCAGCTTAAGCGGGGTCTCCTACAATGAGCAGTTCTTC
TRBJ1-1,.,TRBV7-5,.,CVRSPTSFWTEAFF,TGTGTCAGAAGCCCCACATCCTTTTGGACTGAAGCTTTCTTT
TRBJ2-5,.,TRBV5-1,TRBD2,CASSRGTSGQETQYF,TGCGCCAGCAGCCGGGGGACTAGCGGCCAAGAGACCCAGTACTTC
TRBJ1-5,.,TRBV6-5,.,CASKPPGQKNQPQHF,TGTGCCAGCAAGCCCCCGGGACAAAAAAATCAGCCCCAGCATTTT
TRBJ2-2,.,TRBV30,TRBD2,CAWSIQRFLRTSGNTGELFF,TGTGCCTGGAGCATTCAAAGATTTCTCAGGACTAGCGGGAACACCGGGGAGCTGTTTTTT
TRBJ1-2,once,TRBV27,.,CASTNLGLNYGYTF,TGTGCCAGCACTAATCTGGGTCTTAACTATGGCTACACCTTC
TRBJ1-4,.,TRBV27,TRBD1,CASSSPRGGGRPEHNEKLFF,TGTGCCAGCAGTTCCCCCCGAGGAGGGGGCCGGCCTGAACATAATGAAAAACTGTTTTTT
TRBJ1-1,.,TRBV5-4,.,CASSLGWGAEAFF,TGTGCCAGCAGCTTGGGTTGGGGCGCCGAAGCTTTCTTT
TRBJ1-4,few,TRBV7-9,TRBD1,CASSRDRGQDEKLFF,TGTGCCAGCAGCCGCGACAGGGGACAGGATGAAAAACTGTTTTTT
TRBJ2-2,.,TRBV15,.,CATSRDPPGALTGELFF,TGTGCCACCAGCAGAGATCCGCCGGGGGCCTTGACCGGGGAGCTGTTTTTT
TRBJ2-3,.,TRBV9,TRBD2,CASSVSGGSRGTDTQYF,TGTGCCAGCAGCGTGAGCGGGGGCTCCCGAGGCACAGATACGCAGTATTTT
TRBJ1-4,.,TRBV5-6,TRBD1,CASSGTGGATNEKLFF,TGTGCCAGCAGCGGGACAGGGGGGGCAACTAATGAAAAACTGTTTTTT
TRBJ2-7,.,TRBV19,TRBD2,CASSILGSGLATEQYF,TGTGCCAGTAGTATACTCGGATCGGGACTAGCGACCGAGCAGTACTTC
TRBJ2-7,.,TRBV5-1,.,CASSSEFYEQYF,TGCGCCAGCAGCAGCGAGTTTTACGAGCAGTACTTC
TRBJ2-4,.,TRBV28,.,CASSPEGEGKNIQYF,TGTGCCAGCAGTCCCGAGGGGGAGGGGAAAAACATTCAGTACTTC
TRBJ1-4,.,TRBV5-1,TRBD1,CASTADRANEKLFF,TGCGCCAGCACGGCGGACAGGGCAAATGAAAAACTGTTTTTT
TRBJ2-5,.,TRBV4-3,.,CASSQIAEETQYF,TGCGCCAGCAGTCAAATAGCCGAAGAGACCCAGTACTTC
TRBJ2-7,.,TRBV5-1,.,CASSARLGDEQYF,TGCGCCAGCAGCGCCCGGCTGGGGGACGAGCAGTACTTC
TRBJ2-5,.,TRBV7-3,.,CASSLAGSGLGTQYF,TGTGCCAGCAGCTTAGCCGGTTCTGGGCTGGGGACCCAGTACTTC
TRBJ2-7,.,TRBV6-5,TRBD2,CASRGGGYEQYF,TGTGCCAGCAGGGGCGGGGGGTACGAGCAGTACTTC
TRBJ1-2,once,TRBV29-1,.,CSVENPGQLNYGYTF,TGCAGCGTTGAAAACCCGGGGCAGCTTAACTATGGCTACACCTTC
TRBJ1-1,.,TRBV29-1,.,CSVTGLGSTEAFF,TGCAGCGTGACGGGGCTTGGGAGCACTGAAGCTTTCTTT
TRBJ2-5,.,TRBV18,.,CASSPKAVEVETQYF,TGTGCCAGCTCACCTAAGGCGGTGGAAGTAGAGACCCAGTACTTC
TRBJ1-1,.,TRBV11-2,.,CASSSIRGAGTEAFF,TGTGCCAGCAGCAGCATTCGGGGGGCCGGGACTGAAGCTTTCTTT
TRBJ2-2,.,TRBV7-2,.,CASSPPGTRTTGELFF,TGTGCCAGCAGCCCACCCGGGACACGGACCACCGGGGAGCTGTTTTTT
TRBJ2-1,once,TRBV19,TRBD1,CASSINGQGMYNEQFF,TGTGCCAGTAGTATCAACGGACAGGGGATGTACAATGAGCAGTTCTTC
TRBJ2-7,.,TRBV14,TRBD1,CASSLPGQGSYEQYF,TGTGCCAGCAGCCTACCGGGACAGGGCTCCTACGAGCAGTACTTC
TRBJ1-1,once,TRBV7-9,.,CASSLLSPRGTEAFF,TGTGCCAGCAGCTTACTGTCCCCGCGGGGCACTGAAGCTTTCTTT
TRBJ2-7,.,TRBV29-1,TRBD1,CSVEENVPTGGRADSYEQYF,TGCAGCGTTGAAGAGAATGTGCCGACAGGGGGCCGTGCGGACTCCTACGAGCAGTACTTC
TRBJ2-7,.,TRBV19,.,CASLWSSDYEQYF,TGTGCCAGTCTCTGGTCCTCCGACTACGAGCAGTACTTC
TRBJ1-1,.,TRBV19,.,CASSISPLDQVSAEAFF,TGTGCCAGTAGTATTAGTCCCCTTGACCAGGTGAGCGCTGAAGCTTTCTTT
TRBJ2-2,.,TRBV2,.,CASSDLTGELFF,TGTGCCAGCAGTGACCTAACCGGGGAGCTGTTTTTT
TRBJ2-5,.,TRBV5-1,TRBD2,CASSAALQRGGFQETQYF,TGCGCCAGCAGCGCCGCCCTCCAGCGGGGGGGCTTCCAAGAGACCCAGTACTTC
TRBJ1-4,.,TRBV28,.,CASSQSEEKLFF,TGTGCCAGCAGTCAGAGTGAGGAAAAACTGTTTTTT
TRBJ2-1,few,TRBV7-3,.,CASSLGLSWDEQFF,TGTGCCAGCAGCTTGGGACTTTCTTGGGATGAGCAGTTCTTC
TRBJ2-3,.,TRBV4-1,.,CASSQERLGPDTQYF,TGCGCCAGCAGCCAAGAACGGCTAGGACCAGATACGCAGTATTTT
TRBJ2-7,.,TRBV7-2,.,CASSLGTTGYEQYF,TGTGCCAGCAGCTTAGGGACCACGGGCTACGAGCAGTACTTC
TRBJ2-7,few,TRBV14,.,CASSQFYGFYEQYF,TGTGCCAGCAGCCAATTCTACGGCTTCTACGAGCAGTACTTC
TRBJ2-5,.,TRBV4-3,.,CASSQDLGGLGAPGTQYF,TGCGCCAGCAGCCAAGACTTAGGAGGGTTGGGGGCCCCTGGGACCCAGTACTTC
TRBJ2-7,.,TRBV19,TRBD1,CASSISGGHEQYF,TGTGCCAGTAGTATCTCAGGGGGCCACGAGCAGTACTTC
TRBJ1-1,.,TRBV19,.,CASSLQGKGTEAFF,TGTGCCAGTAGTTTGCAGGGGAAGGGGACTGAAGCTTTCTTT